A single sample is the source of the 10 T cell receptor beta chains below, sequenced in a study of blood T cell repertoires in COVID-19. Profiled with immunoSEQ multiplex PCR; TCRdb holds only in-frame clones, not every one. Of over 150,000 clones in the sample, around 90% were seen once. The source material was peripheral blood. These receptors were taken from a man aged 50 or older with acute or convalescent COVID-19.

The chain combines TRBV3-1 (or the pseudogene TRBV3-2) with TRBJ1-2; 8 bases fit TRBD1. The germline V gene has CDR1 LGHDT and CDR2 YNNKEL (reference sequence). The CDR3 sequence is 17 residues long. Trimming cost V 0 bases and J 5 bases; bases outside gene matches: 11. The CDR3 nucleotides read TGTGCCAGCAGCCAAGATCCCTACACAGGGGGAATGTATGGCTACACCTTC. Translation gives CASSQDPYTGGMYGYTF.

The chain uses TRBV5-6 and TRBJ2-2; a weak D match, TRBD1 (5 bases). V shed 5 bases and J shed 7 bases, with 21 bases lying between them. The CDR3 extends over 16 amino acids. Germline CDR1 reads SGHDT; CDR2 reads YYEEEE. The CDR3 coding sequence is TGTGCCAGCAGGGACAAGGACCGGATTGGGTTCGGGGAGCTGTTTTTT. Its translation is CASRDKDRIGFGELFF.

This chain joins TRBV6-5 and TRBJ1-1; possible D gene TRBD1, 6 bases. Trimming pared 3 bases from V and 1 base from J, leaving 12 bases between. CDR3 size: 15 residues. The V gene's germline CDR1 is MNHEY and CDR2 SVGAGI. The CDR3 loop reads CASSYRGLKNTEAFF. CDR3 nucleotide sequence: TGTGCCAGCAGTTATAGGGGGTTGAAGAACACTGAAGCTTTCTTT.

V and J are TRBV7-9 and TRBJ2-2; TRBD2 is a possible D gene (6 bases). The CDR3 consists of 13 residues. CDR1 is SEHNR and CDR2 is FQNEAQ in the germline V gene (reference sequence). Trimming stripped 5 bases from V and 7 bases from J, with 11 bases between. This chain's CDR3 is CASSIPSVGELFF. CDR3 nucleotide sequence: TGTGCCAGCAGCATTCCTAGCGTCGGGGAGCTGTTTTTT.

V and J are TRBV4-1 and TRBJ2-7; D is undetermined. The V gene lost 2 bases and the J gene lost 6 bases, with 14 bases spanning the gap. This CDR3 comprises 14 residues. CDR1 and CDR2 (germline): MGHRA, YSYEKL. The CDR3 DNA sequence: TGCGCCAGCAGCCAACGGCTGCCGCTAGGCGAGCAGTACTTC. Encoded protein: CASSQRLPLGEQYF.

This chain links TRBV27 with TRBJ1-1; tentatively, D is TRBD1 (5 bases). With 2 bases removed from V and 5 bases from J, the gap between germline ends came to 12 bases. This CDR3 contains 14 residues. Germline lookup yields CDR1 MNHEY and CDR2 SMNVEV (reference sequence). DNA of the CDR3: TGTGCCAGCAGTTTAGAGGGGAGGAGGACTGAAGCTTTCTTT. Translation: CASSLEGRRTEAFF.

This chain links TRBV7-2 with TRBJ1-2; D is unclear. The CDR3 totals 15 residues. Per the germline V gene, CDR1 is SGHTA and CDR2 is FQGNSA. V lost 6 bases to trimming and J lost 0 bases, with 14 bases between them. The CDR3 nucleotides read TGTGCCAGCAGGGCCCCGCCCCTAGCTAACTATGGCTACACCTTC. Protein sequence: CASRAPPLANYGYTF.

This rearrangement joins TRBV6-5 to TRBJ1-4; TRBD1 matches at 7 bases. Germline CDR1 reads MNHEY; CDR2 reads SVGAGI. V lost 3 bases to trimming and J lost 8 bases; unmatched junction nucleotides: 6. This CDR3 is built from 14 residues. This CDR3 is CASSYGTAREKLFF. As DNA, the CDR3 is TGTGCCAGCAGTTATGGGACAGCCCGGGAAAAACTGTTTTTT.

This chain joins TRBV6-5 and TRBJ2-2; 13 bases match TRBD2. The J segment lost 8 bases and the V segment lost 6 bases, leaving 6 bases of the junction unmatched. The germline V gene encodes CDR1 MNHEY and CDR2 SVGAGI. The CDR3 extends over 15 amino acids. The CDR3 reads CASRNGLAGVGELFF. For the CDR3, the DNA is TGTGCCAGCAGGAACGGACTAGCGGGAGTGGGGGAGCTGTTTTTT.

CDR3 nucleotide sequence: TGTGCCAGCAGTGAACAAGAGGAAGAGACCCAGTACTTC. Amino acids: CASSEQEEETQYF. The chain joins TRBV2 to TRBJ2-5; D unresolved. V lost 2 bases and J lost 3, with 7 bases in between. CDR3 length: 13 amino acids. Per the germline V gene, CDR1 is SNHLY and CDR2 is FYNNEI. The variable domain in full, completed from reference TRBV2 and TRBJ2-5, reads EPEVTQTPSHQVTQMGQEVILRCVPISNHLYFYWYRQILGQKVEFLVSFYNNEISEKSEIFDDQFSVERPDGSNFTLKIRSTKLEDSAMYFCASSEQEEETQYFGPGTRLLVL.